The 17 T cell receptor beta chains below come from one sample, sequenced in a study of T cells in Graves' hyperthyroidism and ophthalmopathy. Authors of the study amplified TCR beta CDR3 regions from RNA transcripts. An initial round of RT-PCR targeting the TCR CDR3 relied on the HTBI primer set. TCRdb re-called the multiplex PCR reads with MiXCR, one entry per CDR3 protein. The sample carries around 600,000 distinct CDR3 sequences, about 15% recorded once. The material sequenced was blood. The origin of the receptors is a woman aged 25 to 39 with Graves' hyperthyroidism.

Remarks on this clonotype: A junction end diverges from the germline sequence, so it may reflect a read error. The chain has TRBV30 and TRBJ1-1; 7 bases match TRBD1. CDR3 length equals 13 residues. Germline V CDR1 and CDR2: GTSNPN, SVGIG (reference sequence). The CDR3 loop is CTWKAGGNTEAFF. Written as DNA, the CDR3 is TGTACCTGGAAGGCAGGGGGGAACACTGAAGCTTTCTTT.

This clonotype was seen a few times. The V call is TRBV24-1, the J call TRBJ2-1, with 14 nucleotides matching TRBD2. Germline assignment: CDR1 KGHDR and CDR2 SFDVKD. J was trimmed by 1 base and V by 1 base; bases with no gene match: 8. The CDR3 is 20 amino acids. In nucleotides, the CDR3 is TGTGCCACCAGTGATTTCCCCTCGACTAGCGGGAGGGCTTCCTACAATGAGCAGTTCTTC. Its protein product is CATSDFPSTSGRASYNEQFF.

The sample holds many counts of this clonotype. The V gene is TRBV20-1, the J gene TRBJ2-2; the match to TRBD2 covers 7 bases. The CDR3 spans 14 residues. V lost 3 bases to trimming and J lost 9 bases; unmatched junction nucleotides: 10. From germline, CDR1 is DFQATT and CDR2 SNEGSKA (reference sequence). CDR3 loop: CSASSGTTSRELFF. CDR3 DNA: TGCAGTGCTAGCTCTGGGACTACCTCCCGGGAGCTGTTTTTT.

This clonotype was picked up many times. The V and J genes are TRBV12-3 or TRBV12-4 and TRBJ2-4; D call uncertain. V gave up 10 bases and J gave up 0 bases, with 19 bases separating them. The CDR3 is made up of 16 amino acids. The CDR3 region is CAISNDELLAKNIQYF. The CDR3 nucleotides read TGTGCCATCAGCAACGATGAGCTCTTAGCCAAAAACATTCAGTACTTC.

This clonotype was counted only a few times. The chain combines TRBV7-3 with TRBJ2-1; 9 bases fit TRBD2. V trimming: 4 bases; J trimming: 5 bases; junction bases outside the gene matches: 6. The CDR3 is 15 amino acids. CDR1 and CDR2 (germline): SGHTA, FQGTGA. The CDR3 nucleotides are TGTGCCAGCAGCTCCGGGACTAGCAAACACAATGAGCAGTTCTTC. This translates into CASSSGTSKHNEQFF. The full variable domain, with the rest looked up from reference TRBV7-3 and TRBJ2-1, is GAGVSQTPSNKVTEKGKYVELRCDPISGHTALYWYRQSLGQGPEFLIYFQGTGAADDSGLPNDRFFAVRPEGSVSTLKIQRTERGDSAVYLCASSSGTSKHNEQFFGPGTRLTVL.

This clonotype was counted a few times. The CDR3 loop reads CATSRELAANTGELFF. For the CDR3, the DNA is TGTGCCACCAGCAGAGAGTTAGCGGCGAACACCGGGGAGCTGTTTTTT. The chain is built from TRBV15 and TRBJ2-2, with D maybe TRBD2 (6 bases). This CDR3 spans 16 amino acids. Germline CDR1 and CDR2: LNHNV and YYDKDF (reference sequence). Trimming shortened V by 0 bases and J by 0 bases, and 8 bases separated the two germline ends.

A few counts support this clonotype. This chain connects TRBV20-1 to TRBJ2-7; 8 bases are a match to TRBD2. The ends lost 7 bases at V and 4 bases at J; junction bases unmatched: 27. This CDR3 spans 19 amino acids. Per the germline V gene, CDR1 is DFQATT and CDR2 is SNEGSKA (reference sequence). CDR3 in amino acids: CSESKGGREDPRSLYEQYF. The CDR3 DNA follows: TGCAGTGAAAGCAAGGGAGGGCGGGAGGATCCACGCAGCCTGTACGAGCAGTACTTC.

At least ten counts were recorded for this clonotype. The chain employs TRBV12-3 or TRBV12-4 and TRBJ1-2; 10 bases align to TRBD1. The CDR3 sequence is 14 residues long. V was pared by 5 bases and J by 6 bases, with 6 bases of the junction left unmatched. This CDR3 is CASSPQGQGDGYTF. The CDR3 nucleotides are TGTGCCAGCAGTCCCCAAGGACAGGGGGATGGCTACACCTTC.

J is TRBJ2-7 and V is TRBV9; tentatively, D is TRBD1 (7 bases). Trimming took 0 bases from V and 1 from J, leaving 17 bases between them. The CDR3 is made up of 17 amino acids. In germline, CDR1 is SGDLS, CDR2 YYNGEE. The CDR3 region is CASSVGSGDRSSYEQYF. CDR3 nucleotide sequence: TGTGCCAGCAGCGTAGGGTCGGGGGACAGATCGTCCTACGAGCAGTACTTC. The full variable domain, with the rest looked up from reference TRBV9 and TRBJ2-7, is DSGVTQTPKHLITATGQRVTLRCSPRSGDLSVYWYQQSLDQGLQFLIQYYNGEERAKGNILERFSAQQFPDLHSELNLSSLELGDSALYFCASSVGSGDRSSYEQYFGPGTRLTVT.

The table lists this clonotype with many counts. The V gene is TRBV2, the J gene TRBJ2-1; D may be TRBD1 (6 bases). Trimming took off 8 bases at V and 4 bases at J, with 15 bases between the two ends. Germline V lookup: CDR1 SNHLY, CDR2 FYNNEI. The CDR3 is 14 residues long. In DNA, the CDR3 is TGTGCCAGCCACAGGGCCCGACTTTACAATGAGCAGTTCTTC. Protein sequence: CASHRARLYNEQFF.

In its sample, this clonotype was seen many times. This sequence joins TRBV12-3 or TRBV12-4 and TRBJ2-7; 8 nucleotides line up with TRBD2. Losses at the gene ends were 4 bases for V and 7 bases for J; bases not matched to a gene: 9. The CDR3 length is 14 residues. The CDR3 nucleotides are TGTGCCAGCAGTTCCGGGGGGGCCGAAGGTGAGCAGTACTTC. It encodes CASSSGGAEGEQYF.

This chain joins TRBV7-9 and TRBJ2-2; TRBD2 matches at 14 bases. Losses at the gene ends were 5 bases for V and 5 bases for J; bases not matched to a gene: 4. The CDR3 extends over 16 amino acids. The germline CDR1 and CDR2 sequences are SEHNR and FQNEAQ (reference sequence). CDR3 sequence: CASSPGLAGGTGELFF. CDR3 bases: TGTGCCAGCAGCCCTGGACTAGCGGGAGGTACCGGGGAGCTGTTTTTT.

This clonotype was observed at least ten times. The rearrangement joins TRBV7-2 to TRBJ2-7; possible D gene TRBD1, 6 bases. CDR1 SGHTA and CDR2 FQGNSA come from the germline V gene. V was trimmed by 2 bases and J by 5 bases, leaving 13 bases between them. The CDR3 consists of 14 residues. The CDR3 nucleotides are TGTGCCAGCAGCTTAAGAGGGGGAACCCACGAGCAGTACTTC. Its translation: CASSLRGGTHEQYF.

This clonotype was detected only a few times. CDR3 protein: CASSQDRSGSSYEQYF. DNA of the CDR3: TGCGCCAGCAGCCAAGATCGCAGCGGGAGTTCCTACGAGCAGTACTTC. V usage is TRBV4-1 and J usage is TRBJ2-7, with 8 bases matching TRBD2. CDR3 length: 16 residues. V shed 0 bases, J shed 1 base, and the junction held 5 bases outside the gene matches. Per germline, CDR1 MGHRA and CDR2 YSYEKL.

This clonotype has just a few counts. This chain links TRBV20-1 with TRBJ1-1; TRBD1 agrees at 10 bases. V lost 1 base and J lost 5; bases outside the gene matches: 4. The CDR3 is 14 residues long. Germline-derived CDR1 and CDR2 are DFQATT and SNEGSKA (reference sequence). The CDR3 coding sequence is TGCAGTGCTAGAGCCAGACAGGGGGCGACTGAAGCTTTCTTT. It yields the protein CSARARQGATEAFF.

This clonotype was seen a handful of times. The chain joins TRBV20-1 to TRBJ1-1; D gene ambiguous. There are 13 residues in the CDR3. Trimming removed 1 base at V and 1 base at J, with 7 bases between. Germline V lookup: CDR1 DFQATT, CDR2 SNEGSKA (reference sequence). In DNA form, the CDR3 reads TGCAGTGCTAGAGGTTCTTGGAACACTGAAGCTTTCTTT. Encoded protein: CSARGSWNTEAFF.

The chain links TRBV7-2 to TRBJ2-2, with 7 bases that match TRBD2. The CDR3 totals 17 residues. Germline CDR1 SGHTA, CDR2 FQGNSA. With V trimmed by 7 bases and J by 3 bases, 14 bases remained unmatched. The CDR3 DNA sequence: TGTGCCAGCATCTCCTTTCCGGGACTAAGCCACACCGGGGAGCTGTTTTTT. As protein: CASISFPGLSHTGELFF.